The rows below give T cell receptor beta chains drawn from one sample of a study of blood T cell repertoires in COVID-19. Profiled with immunoSEQ multiplex PCR; TCRdb holds only in-frame clones, not every one. The sample consists of about 270,000 clones, more than 75% of them appearing once. Sequenced: peripheral blood. The source of these receptors is a woman between 50 and 59 years old with acute or convalescent COVID-19. Each CDR3 is given with its conserved first and last residue. A D gene is named only where the DNA matches it firmly. Clone size is stated in some rows and not others, as once, few, many or a class when expanded.

abundance: .
len: 15
d_gene: .
j_gene: TRBJ1-5
v_gene: TRBV7-2
CDR3nt: TGTGCCAGCAGCTTAGGGACAGAAAGAAGACAGCCCCAGCATTTT
CDR3aa: CASSLGTERRQPQHF

abundance: .
len: 16
d_gene: TRBD1
j_gene: TRBJ2-1
v_gene: TRBV5-1
CDR3nt: TGCGCCAGCAGCTTGACCGGGGGACAGGTGGGCAATGAGCAGTTCTTC
CDR3aa: CASSLTGGQVGNEQFF

abundance: .
len: 15
d_gene: TRBD1
j_gene: TRBJ1-2
v_gene: TRBV6-1
CDR3nt: TGTGCCAGCAGTGAAGTTGGGACAGGGGGCTATGGCTACACCTTC
CDR3aa: CASSEVGTGGYGYTF

abundance: .
len: 15
d_gene: TRBD1
j_gene: TRBJ2-5
v_gene: TRBV5-5
CDR3nt: TGTGCCAGCAGTTCTGACAGGGGGCTTGGAGAGACCCAGTACTTC
CDR3aa: CASSSDRGLGETQYF

abundance: .
len: 17
d_gene: .
j_gene: TRBJ2-5
v_gene: TRBV19
CDR3nt: TGTGCCAGTAGTATACGTCCCCCGGGATCTAACCAAGAGACCCAGTACTTC
CDR3aa: CASSIRPPGSNQETQYF

abundance: few
len: 15
d_gene: .
j_gene: TRBJ1-2
v_gene: TRBV19
CDR3nt: TGTGCCAGTAGTATGGAAGGGGTCTCCATCTATGGCTACACCTTC
CDR3aa: CASSMEGVSIYGYTF

abundance: .
len: 15
d_gene: TRBD1
j_gene: TRBJ1-4
v_gene: TRBV19
CDR3nt: TGTGCCAGTAGCCCACAGGGGGCACGTGGTGAAAAACTGTTTTTT
CDR3aa: CASSPQGARGEKLFF

abundance: .
len: 11
d_gene: .
j_gene: TRBJ2-7
v_gene: TRBV7-9
CDR3nt: TGTGCCAGCCGACAGGCTTACGAGCAGTACTTC
CDR3aa: CASRQAYEQYF

abundance: once
len: 16
d_gene: TRBD1
j_gene: TRBJ2-2
v_gene: TRBV5-5
CDR3nt: TGTGCCAGCAGCAATTCCGGGACAGGGGGCCTAGGGGAGCTGTTTTTT
CDR3aa: CASSNSGTGGLGELFF

abundance: few
len: 13
d_gene: .
j_gene: TRBJ2-7
v_gene: TRBV19
CDR3nt: TGTGCCAGTTCTCGAGGCGGGATCTACGAGCAGTACTTC
CDR3aa: CASSRGGIYEQYF

abundance: .
len: 15
d_gene: TRBD2
j_gene: TRBJ2-7
v_gene: TRBV5-4
CDR3nt: TGTGCCAGCAGTCAACCGGGACTAGCGGGAGACGAGCAGTACTTC
CDR3aa: CASSQPGLAGDEQYF